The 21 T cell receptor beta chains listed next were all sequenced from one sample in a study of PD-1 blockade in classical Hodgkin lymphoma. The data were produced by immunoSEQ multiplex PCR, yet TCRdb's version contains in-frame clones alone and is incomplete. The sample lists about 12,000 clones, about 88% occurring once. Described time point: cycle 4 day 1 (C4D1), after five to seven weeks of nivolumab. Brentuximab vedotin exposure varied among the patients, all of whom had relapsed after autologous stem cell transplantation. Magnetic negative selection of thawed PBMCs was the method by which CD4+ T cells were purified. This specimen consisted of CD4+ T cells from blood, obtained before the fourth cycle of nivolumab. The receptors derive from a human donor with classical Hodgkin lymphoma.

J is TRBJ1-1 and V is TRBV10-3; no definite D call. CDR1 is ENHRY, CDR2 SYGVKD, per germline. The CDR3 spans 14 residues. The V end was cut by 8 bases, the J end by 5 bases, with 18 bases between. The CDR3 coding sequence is TGTGCCATCTCAAGTTGGGAGGTTCGGACTGAAGCTTTCTTT. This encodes CAISSWEVRTEAFF.

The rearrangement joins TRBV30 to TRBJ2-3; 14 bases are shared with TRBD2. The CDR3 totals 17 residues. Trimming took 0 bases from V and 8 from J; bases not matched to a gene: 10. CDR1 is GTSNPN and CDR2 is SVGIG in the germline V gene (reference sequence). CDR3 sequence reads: CAWSVPGLAGARGTQYF. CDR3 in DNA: TGTGCCTGGAGTGTTCCGGGACTAGCGGGGGCACGTGGTACGCAGTATTTT.

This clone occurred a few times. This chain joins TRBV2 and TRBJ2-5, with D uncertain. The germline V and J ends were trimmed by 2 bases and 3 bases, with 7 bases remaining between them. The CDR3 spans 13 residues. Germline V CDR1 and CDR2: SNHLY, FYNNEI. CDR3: CASSEMREETQYF. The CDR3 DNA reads TGTGCCAGCAGTGAAATGAGAGAAGAGACCCAGTACTTC.

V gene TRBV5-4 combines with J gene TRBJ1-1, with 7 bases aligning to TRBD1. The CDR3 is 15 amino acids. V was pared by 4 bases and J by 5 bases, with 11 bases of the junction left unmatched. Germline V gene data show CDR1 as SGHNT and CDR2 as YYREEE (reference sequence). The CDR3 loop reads CASSHWTGTRTEAFF. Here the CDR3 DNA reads TGTGCCAGCAGCCACTGGACAGGAACCCGAACTGAAGCTTTCTTT.

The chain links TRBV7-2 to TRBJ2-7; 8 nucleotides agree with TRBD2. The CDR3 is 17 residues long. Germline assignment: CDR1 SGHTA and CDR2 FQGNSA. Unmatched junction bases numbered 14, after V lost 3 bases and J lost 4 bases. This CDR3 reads CASSLRSGGPGLYEQYF. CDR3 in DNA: TGTGCCAGCAGCTTGAGGAGCGGGGGCCCCGGATTATACGAGCAGTACTTC.

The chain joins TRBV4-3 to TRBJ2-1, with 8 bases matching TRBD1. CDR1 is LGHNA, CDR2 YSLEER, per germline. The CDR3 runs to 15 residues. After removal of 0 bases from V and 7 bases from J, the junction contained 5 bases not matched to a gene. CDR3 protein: CASSQDPRGLNEQFF. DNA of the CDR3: TGCGCCAGCAGCCAAGATCCCAGGGGGCTAAATGAGCAGTTCTTC.

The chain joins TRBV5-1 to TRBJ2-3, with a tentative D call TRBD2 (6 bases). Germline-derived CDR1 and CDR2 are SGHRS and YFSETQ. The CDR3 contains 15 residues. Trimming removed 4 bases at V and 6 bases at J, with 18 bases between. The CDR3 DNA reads TGCGCCAGCAGCAAGTGGGAGGAGAAGGTGGATACGCAGTATTTT. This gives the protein CASSKWEEKVDTQYF.

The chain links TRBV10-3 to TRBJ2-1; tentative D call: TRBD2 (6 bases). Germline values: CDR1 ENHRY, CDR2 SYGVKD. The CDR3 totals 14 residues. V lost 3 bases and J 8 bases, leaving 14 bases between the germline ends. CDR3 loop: CAISDVGGWYEQFF. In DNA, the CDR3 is TGTGCCATCAGTGATGTGGGAGGATGGTATGAGCAGTTCTTC.

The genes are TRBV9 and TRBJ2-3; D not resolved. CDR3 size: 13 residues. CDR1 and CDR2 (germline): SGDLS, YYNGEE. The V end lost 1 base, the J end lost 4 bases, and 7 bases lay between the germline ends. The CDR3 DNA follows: TGTGCCAGCAGCGTATCCGGCGCAGATACGCAGTATTTT. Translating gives CASSVSGADTQYF.

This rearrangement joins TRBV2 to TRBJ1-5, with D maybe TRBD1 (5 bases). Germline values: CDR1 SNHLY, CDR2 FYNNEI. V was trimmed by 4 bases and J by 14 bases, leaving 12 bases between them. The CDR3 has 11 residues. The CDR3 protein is CASSVTAHKHF. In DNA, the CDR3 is TGTGCCAGCAGTGTGACAGCCCATAAGCATTTT.

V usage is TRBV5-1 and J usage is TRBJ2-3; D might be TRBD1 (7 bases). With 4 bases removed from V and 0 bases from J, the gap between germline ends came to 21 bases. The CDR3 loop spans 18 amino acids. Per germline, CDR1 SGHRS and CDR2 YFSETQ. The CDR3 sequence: CASSPRGVAGVSTDTQYF. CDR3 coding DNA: TGCGCCAGCAGCCCCAGGGGGGTTGCCGGGGTGAGCACAGATACGCAGTATTTT. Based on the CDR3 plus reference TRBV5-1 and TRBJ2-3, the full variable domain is KAGVTQTPRYLIKTRGQQVTLSCSPISGHRSVSWYQQTPGQGLQFLFEYFSETQRNKGNFPGRFSGRQFSNSRSEMNVSTLELGDSALYLCASSPRGVAGVSTDTQYFGPGTRLTVL.

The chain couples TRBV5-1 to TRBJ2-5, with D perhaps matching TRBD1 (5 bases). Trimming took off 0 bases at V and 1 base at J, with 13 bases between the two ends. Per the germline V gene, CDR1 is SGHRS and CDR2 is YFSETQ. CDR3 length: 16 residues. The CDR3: CASSLEGAVSQETQYF. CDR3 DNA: TGCGCCAGCAGCTTGGAAGGGGCCGTGAGCCAAGAGACCCAGTACTTC. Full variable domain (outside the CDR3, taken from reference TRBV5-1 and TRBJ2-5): KAGVTQTPRYLIKTRGQQVTLSCSPISGHRSVSWYQQTPGQGLQFLFEYFSETQRNKGNFPGRFSGRQFSNSRSEMNVSTLELGDSALYLCASSLEGAVSQETQYFGPGTRLLVL.

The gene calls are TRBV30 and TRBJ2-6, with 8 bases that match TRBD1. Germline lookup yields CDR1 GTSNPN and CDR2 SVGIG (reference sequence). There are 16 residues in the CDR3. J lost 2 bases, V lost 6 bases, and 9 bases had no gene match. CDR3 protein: CACPDRVNAGANVLTF. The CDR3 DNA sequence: TGTGCCTGCCCGGACAGGGTGAACGCTGGGGCCAACGTCCTGACTTTC.

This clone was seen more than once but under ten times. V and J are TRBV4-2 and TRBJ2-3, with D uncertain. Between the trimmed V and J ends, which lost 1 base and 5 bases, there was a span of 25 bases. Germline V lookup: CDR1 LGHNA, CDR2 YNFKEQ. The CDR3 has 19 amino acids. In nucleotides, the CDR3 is TGTGCCAGCAGCCAAGTCCCCTCGGACGGAGATTATCTCGGAGATACGCAGTATTTT. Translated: CASSQVPSDGDYLGDTQYF.

CDR3 nucleotide sequence: TGTGCCTGGAGTCTCCTCAGGGTAGGGAACACTGAAGCTTTCTTT. Its protein product is CAWSLLRVGNTEAFF. V usage is TRBV30 and J usage is TRBJ1-1, with a weak D call TRBD1 (5 bases). This CDR3 spans 15 amino acids. V lost 2 bases and J lost 1, with 14 bases in between. Per the germline V gene, CDR1 is GTSNPN and CDR2 is SVGIG (reference sequence).

CDR3 region: CASSSQTGASYNEQFF. CDR3 in DNA: TGTGCCAGCAGCTCCCAGACAGGGGCTTCCTACAATGAGCAGTTCTTC. The rearrangement links TRBV5-4 to TRBJ2-1; TRBD1 matches 8 bases. The CDR3 contains 16 residues. V was pared by 3 bases and J by 1 base, with 6 bases of the junction left unmatched. The germline gives CDR1 SGHNT, CDR2 YYREEE (reference sequence). The full variable domain, in which reference TRBV5-4 and TRBJ2-1 provide the parts outside the CDR3, is ETGVTQSPTHLIKTRGQQVTLRCSSQSGHNTVSWYQQALGQGPQFIFQYYREEENGRGNFPPRFSGLQFPNYSSELNVNALELDDSALYLCASSSQTGASYNEQFFGPGTRLTVL.

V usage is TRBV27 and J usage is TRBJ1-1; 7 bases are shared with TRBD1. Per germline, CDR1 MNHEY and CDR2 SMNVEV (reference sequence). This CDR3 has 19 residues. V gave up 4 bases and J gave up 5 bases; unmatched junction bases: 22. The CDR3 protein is CASSSLTLTGTVLETEAFF. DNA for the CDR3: TGTGCCAGCAGTTCCCTAACCCTGACAGGGACGGTATTGGAAACTGAAGCTTTCTTT.

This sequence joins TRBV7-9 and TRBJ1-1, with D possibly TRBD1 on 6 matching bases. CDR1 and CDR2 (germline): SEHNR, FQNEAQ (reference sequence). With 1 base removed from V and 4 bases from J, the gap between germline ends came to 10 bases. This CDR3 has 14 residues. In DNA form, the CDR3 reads TGTGCCAGCAGCTTAGAACAGGGTGTCACTGAAGCTTTCTTT. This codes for CASSLEQGVTEAFF. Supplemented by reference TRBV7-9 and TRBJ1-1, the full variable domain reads DTGVSQNPRHKITKRGQNVTFRCDPISEHNRLYWYRQTLGQGPEFLTYFQNEAQLEKSRLLSDRFSAERPKGSFSTLEIQRTEQGDSAMYLCASSLEQGVTEAFFGQGTRLTVV.

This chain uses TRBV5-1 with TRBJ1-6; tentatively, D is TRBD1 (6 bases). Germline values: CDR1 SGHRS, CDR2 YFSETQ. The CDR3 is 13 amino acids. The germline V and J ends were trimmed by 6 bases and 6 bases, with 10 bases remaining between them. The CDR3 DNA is TGCGCCAGCACTCTACAGGGTAATTCACCCCTCCACTTT. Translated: CASTLQGNSPLHF.

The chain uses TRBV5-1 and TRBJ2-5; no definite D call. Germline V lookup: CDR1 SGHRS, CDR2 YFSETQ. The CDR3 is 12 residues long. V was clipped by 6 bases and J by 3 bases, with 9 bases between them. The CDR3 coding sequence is TGCGCCAGCAACCCAAACAAAGAGACCCAGTACTTC. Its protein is CASNPNKETQYF.

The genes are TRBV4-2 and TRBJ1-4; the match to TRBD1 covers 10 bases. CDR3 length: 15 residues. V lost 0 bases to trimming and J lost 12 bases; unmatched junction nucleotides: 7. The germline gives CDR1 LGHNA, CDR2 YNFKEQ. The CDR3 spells CASSQDPAGQGELFF. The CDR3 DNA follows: TGTGCCAGCAGCCAAGACCCCGCTGGACAGGGGGAACTGTTTTTT.